This T cell receptor (beta chain) is from a study of T cells in Graves' hyperthyroidism and ophthalmopathy. As for the study in general: Peripheral blood was secured at the point of initial diagnosis, before any treatment.

Inclusion characteristics of ophthalmopathy patients comprised a Clinical Activity Score of at least 3, a NOSPECS grade of at least 4, and duration under 3 months. Deletions cut 1 base from V and 6 bases from J, with 10 bases between. This CDR3 contains 14 residues. Germline V lookup: CDR1 LNHDA, CDR2 SQIVND (reference sequence). Study findings and constraints: Median prediction lead before ophthalmopathy onset was 6.5 months with the model. Blood also showed most of the thyroid clonotypes that were expanded above 0.001.

This clonotype was counted between two and nine times. The target antigen is unknown. RNA transcripts yielded amplified TCR beta CDR3 regions. Researchers ran a first-round RT-PCR on the TCR CDR3 using the HTBI primer set. MiXCR, run by TCRdb on the multiplex PCR reads, gives a single entry per CDR3 protein. This sample yields approximately 690,000 distinct CDR3 sequences, of which less than 25% are seen a single time; under 35% belongs to the top ten. This chain uses TRBV19 with TRBJ2-1; D may be TRBD2 (6 bases). This TCR was sampled from a young man with Graves' ophthalmopathy. The sequenced sample consisted of blood. CDR3 coding DNA: TGTGCCAGTAGTATAGCCGGGACTTTCAATGAGCAGTTCTTC. Amino acids: CASSIAGTFNEQFF.